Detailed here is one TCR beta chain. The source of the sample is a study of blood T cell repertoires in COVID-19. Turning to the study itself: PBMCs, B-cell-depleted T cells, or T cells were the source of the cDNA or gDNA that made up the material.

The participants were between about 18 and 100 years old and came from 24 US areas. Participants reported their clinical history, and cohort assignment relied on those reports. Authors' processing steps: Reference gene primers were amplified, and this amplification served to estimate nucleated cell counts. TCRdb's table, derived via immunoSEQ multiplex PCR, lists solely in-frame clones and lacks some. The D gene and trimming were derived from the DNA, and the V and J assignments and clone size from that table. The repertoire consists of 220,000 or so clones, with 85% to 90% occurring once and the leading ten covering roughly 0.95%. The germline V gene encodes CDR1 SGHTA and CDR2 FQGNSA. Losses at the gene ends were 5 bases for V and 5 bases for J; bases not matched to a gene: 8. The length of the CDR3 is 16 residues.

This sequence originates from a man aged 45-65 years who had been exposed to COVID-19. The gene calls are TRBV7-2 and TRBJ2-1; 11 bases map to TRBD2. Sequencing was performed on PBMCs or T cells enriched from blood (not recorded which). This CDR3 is CASSPIAGGSDNEQFF. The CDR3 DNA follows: TGTGCCAGCAGCCCAATAGCGGGGGGGAGCGACAATGAGCAGTTCTTC.